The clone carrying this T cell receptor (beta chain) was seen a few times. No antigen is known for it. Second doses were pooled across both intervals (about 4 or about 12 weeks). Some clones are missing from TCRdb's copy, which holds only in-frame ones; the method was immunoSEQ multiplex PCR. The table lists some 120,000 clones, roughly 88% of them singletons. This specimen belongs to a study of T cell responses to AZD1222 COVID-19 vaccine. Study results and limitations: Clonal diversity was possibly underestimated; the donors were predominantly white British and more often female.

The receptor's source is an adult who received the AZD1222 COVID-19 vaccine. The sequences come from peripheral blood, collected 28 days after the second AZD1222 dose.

DNA for the CDR3: TGTGCCAGCAGTGACACAGGGCGGGAAAATTCACCCCTCCACTTT. As protein: CASSDTGRENSPLHF. The chain carries TRBV6-4 and TRBJ1-6; possible D gene TRBD1, 6 bases. The V end lost 2 bases, the J end lost 7 bases, and 12 bases lay between the germline ends. Germline CDR1 MRHNA, CDR2 SNTAGT. The CDR3 is made up of 15 amino acids.